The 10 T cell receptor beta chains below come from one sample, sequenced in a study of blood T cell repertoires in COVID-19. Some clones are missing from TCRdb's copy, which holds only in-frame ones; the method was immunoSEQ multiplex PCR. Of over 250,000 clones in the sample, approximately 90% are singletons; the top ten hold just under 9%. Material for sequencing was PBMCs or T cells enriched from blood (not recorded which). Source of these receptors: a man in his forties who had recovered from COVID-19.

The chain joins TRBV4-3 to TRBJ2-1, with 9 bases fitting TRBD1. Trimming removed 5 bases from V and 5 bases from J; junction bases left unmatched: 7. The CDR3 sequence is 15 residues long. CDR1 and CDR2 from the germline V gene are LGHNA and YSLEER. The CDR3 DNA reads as TGCGCCAGCAGCAGACCGGGACAGGGAGACAATGAGCAGTTCTTC. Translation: CASSRPGQGDNEQFF.

CDR3 in amino acids: CASSPNRGTPIDNEQFF. CDR3 nucleotides: TGTGCCAGCAGCCCAAATAGGGGAACCCCAATTGACAATGAGCAGTTCTTC. The chain joins TRBV7-2 to TRBJ2-1; tentatively, D is TRBD1 (5 bases). The CDR3 is 17 amino acids. Germline V gene lookup returns CDR1 SGHTA and CDR2 FQGNSA. V lost 5 bases and J lost 5, with 22 bases in between.

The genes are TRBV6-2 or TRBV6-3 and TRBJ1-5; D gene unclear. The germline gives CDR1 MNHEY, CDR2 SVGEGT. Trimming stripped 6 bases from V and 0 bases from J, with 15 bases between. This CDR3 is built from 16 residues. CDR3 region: CASSGPRQVSNQPQHF. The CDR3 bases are TGTGCCAGCAGCGGTCCTAGGCAAGTTAGCAATCAGCCCCAGCATTTT.

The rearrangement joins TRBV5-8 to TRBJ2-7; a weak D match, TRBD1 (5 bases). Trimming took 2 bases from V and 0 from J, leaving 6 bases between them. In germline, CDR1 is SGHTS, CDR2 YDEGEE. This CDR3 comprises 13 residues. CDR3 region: CASSLRGSYEQYV. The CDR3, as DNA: TGTGCCAGCAGCTTAAGGGGCTCCTACGAGCAGTACGTC.

The CDR3 nucleotides read TGCGCCAGCAGCCAAGCCCGGGTTCCGAGCTCTGGAAACACCATATATTTT. Amino acid sequence: CASSQARVPSSGNTIYF. The gene calls are TRBV4-1 and TRBJ1-3; D is unresolved. V lost 1 base and J lost 0, with 13 bases in between. The CDR3 has 17 amino acids. CDR1 is MGHRA, CDR2 YSYEKL, per germline.

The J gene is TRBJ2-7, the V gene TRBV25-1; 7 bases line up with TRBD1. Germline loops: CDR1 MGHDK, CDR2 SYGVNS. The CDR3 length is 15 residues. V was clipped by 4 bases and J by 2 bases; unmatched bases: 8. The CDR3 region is CASSVTGFIPYEQYF. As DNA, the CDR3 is TGTGCCAGCAGTGTGACAGGGTTTATCCCCTACGAGCAGTACTTC.

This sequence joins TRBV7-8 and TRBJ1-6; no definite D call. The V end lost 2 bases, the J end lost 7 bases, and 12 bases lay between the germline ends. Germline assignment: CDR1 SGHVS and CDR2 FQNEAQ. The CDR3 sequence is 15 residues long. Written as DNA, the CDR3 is TGTGCCAGCAGCTTAAACGGGATACCAAATTCACCCCTCCACTTT. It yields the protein CASSLNGIPNSPLHF.

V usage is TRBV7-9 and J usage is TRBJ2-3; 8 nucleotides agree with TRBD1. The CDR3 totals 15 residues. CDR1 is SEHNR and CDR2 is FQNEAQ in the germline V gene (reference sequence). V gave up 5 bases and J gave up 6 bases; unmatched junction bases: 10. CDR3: CASSHAQGASDTQYF. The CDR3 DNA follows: TGTGCCAGCAGCCATGCCCAGGGGGCTTCGGATACGCAGTATTTT.

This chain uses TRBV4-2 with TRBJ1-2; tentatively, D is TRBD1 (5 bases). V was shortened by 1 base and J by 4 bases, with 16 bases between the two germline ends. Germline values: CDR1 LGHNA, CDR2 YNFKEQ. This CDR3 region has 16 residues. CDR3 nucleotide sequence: TGTGCCAGCAGCCAAGCCCCGTCGGGGGAAGGCTATGGCTACACCTTC. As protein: CASSQAPSGEGYGYTF.

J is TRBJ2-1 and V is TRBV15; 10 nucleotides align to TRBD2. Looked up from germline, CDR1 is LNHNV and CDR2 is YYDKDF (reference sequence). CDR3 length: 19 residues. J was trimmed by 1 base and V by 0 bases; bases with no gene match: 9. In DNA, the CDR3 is TGTGCCACCAGCAGAGATAAACTAGCGGGGAAACCTTCCTACAATGAGCAGTTCTTC. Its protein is CATSRDKLAGKPSYNEQFF.